The clone carrying this T cell receptor beta chain was observed at least ten times. The sample originates from a study of T cells in Graves' hyperthyroidism and ophthalmopathy. Researchers took RNA transcripts and amplified the TCR beta CDR3 regions from them. The study used the HTBI primer set for a first-round RT-PCR of the TCR CDR3. TCRdb ran MiXCR on the multiplex PCR reads and lists one entry per CDR3 protein. The sample shows over 300,000 distinct CDR3 sequences, about 13% of them seen only once. Input material: blood. The sequence was obtained from a woman between 40 and 55 years old with Graves' ophthalmopathy.

CDR3 sequence: CSARGILTTSGSMQYF. The CDR3 coding sequence is TGCAGTGCTAGAGGGATCCTAACGACTAGCGGGAGCATGCAGTATTTT. J is TRBJ2-3 and V is TRBV20-1; 12 bases agree with TRBD2. With 1 base clipped from V and 11 bases from J, the junction kept 13 bases outside the gene matches. CDR3 length: 16 amino acids. Germline V gene data show CDR1 as DFQATT and CDR2 as SNEGSKA (reference sequence).